The 21 T cell receptor beta chains given below trace back to one sample, sequenced in a study of lung T cells in sarcoidosis with Löfgren's syndrome. TCRdb re-called the reads with MiXCR, one entry per CDR3 protein. The table has some 10,000 distinct CDR3 sequences, 15% to 20% seen once. Sequencing used CD4+ T cells from bronchoalveolar lavage. All receptors derive from a human donor with sarcoidosis (Löfgren's syndrome or another form), or a control subject (not recorded which).

This clonotype was counted at least ten times. For the CDR3, the DNA is TGTGCCAGTAGTGGGAGGTATCCCATTCAGTACTTC. This gives the protein CASSGRYPIQYF. J is TRBJ2-4 and V is TRBV19; possibly TRBD2 for D (6 bases). Germline CDR1 LNHDA, CDR2 SQIVND (reference sequence). With 5 bases removed from V and 9 bases from J, the gap between germline ends came to 11 bases. This CDR3 region has 12 residues.

This clonotype was detected many times. The gene calls are TRBV6-2 or TRBV6-3 and TRBJ2-7; D may be TRBD2 (5 bases). The CDR3 contains 13 residues. Germline V lookup: CDR1 MNHEY, CDR2 SVGEGT. V lost 2 bases to trimming and J lost 5 bases, with 10 bases between them. CDR3 residues: CASSYGSSHEQYF. CDR3 sequence (DNA): TGTGCCAGCAGTTACGGGAGTAGTCACGAGCAGTACTTC.

On this clonotype: Because the CDR3 is missing its conserved closing phenylalanine or tryptophan, this is likely a read error. The V gene is TRBV11-2, the J gene TRBJ2-3, with a possible D match to TRBD2 (6 bases). With 1 base removed from V and 0 bases from J, the gap between germline ends came to 20 bases. Germline loops: CDR1 SGHAT, CDR2 FQNNGV. The CDR3 has 19 amino acids. CDR3 residues: CASSLGGRPSATSTDTQYL. The DNA for the CDR3 is TGTGCCAGCAGCTTAGGGGGCCGGCCTAGCGCGACTAGCACAGATACGCAGTATTTA.

This clonotype was seen once. The junction departs from the called germline gene at one end, perhaps through a read error. V and J are TRBV12-3 or TRBV12-4 and TRBJ1-6, with D hard to call. CDR3 length: 15 residues. The CDR3 reads CAGSSPAGLESPLHF. In DNA, the CDR3 is TGTGCCGGCAGTTCCCCCGCGGGTCTAGAGTCACCCCTCCACTTT.

This clonotype showed up many times. The rearrangement uses TRBV28 and TRBJ2-7; D is possibly TRBD1 (6 bases). The CDR3 is made up of 13 amino acids. V was pared by 9 bases and J by 6 bases, with 18 bases between. The germline V gene has CDR1 MDHEN and CDR2 SYDVKM. CDR3 sequence (DNA): TGTGCCAGTACAACAGGGACCCGCGGCGAGCAGTACTTC. Translation gives CASTTGTRGEQYF. Full variable domain (missing parts from reference TRBV28 and TRBJ2-7): DVKVTQSSRYLVKRTGEKVFLECVQDMDHENMFWYRQDPGLGLRLIYFSYDVKMKEKGDIPEGYSVSREKKERFSLILESASTNQTSMYLCASTTGTRGEQYFGPGTRLTVT.

In regard to this clonotype: The junction does not match germline at one end; this may be a read error. The chain couples TRBV11-2 to TRBJ2-2; no clear D. The germline V gene encodes CDR1 SGHAT and CDR2 FQNNGV. This CDR3 region has 15 residues. As DNA, the CDR3 is TGTGCCAACAGCCGGGCAGACGTAAACACCGGGGAGCTGTTTTTT. This translates into CANSRADVNTGELFF.

About this clonotype itself: Given a much more abundant clone one base away, this may be a read error. This chain connects TRBV5-1 to TRBJ2-5; D gene uncertain. The CDR3 runs 15 residues. Germline CDR1 reads SGHRS; CDR2 reads YFSETQ. Here the CDR3 DNA reads TGCGCCAGCGGCTTTACGGGCTCGTCCAAAGAGACCCAGTACTTC. Translating gives CASGFTGSSKETQYF.

This clonotype was counted at least ten times. This sequence joins TRBV3-1 and TRBJ2-2; TRBD2 aligns across 12 bases. This CDR3 region has 15 residues. Trimming took 8 bases from V and 4 from J; bases not matched to a gene: 5. The germline CDR1 and CDR2 sequences are LGHDT and YNNKEL (reference sequence). The CDR3: CASGGLAGSTGELFF. The CDR3 nucleotides read TGTGCCAGCGGAGGACTAGCGGGGAGCACCGGGGAGCTGTTTTTT.

This clonotype is medium-sized. This chain links TRBV5-8 with TRBJ2-5; TRBD1 matches 7 bases. The germline CDR1 and CDR2 sequences are SGHTS and YDEGEE. V lost 3 bases, J lost 2 bases, and 4 bases stayed unmatched. The CDR3 has 14 amino acids. This CDR3 is CASSYRDRQETQYF. The CDR3 bases are TGTGCCAGCAGCTACCGGGACAGACAAGAGACCCAGTACTTC.

Note on this clonotype: Here the CDR3 omits its conserved ending phenylalanine or tryptophan, so a read error is the likely source. The rearrangement joins TRBV7-9 to TRBJ2-1, with D perhaps TRBD1 (6 bases). V lost 11 bases and J lost 6, with 17 bases in between. This CDR3 has 13 residues. Germline V gene lookup returns CDR1 SEHNR and CDR2 FQNEAQ (reference sequence). DNA for the CDR3: TGTGCCGGCGGCAGGGGAAGAGGCAATGAGCAGTTCTCC. As protein: CAGGRGRGNEQFS.

This clonotype was seen a few times. CDR3 sequence (DNA): TGTGCCAGCTCACCACTAGCCGGGGAGACCCAGTACTTC. Its translation is CASSPLAGETQYF. The rearrangement uses TRBV18 and TRBJ2-5; no clear D gene. CDR1 is KGHSH and CDR2 is LQKENI in the germline V gene. The CDR3 is 13 residues long. Trimming removed 1 base from V and 5 bases from J, with 8 bases in between.

This clonotype was seen ten or more times. The chain joins TRBV19 to TRBJ2-1; 7 bases line up with TRBD2. The CDR3 length is 14 residues. V dropped 4 bases and J dropped 1; count of bases not matched to a gene: 1. Germline lookup yields CDR1 LNHDA and CDR2 SQIVND (reference sequence). CDR3 protein: CASSSSGSYNEQFF. In DNA form, the CDR3 reads TGTGCCAGTAGTAGTAGCGGGTCCTACAATGAGCAGTTCTTC.

This clonotype was detected many times. The chain recombines TRBV7-2 with TRBJ2-5; D ambiguous. CDR3 length equals 13 residues. CDR1 is SGHTA, CDR2 FQGNSA, per germline. Trimming pared 5 bases from V and 5 bases from J, leaving 12 bases between. CDR3 sequence reads: CASSLKLGETQYF. The DNA for the CDR3 is TGTGCCAGCAGCCTCAAGTTGGGCGAGACCCAGTACTTC.

This clonotype is deemed large. V usage is TRBV28 and J usage is TRBJ2-2; 8 nucleotides line up with TRBD1. Germline CDR1 and CDR2: MDHEN and SYDVKM. There are 17 residues in the CDR3. Trimming cost V 4 bases and J 1 base; bases outside gene matches: 8. The CDR3 loop reads CASSYPQGEQNTGELFF. Written as DNA, the CDR3 is TGTGCCAGCAGTTACCCACAGGGGGAGCAGAACACCGGGGAGCTGTTTTTT.

As concerns this clonotype: This sequence may be a read error, since a much larger clone differs from it by one base. J is TRBJ1-2 and V is TRBV19; no clear D gene. CDR3 length: 13 residues. CDR1 is LNHDA, CDR2 SQIVND, per germline (reference sequence). The V and J ends lost 2 bases and 8 bases respectively, with 12 bases between them. The CDR3: CASSICIGAGYTF. CDR3 in DNA: TGTGCCAGTAGTATATGTATCGGCGCCGGCTACACCTTC.

A word on this clonotype: One junction end does not reproduce the germline sequence, and a read error may be involved. V and J are TRBV27 and TRBJ2-7, with D unresolved. This CDR3 region has 14 residues. Germline V gene lookup returns CDR1 MNHEY and CDR2 SMNVEV (reference sequence). The CDR3 sequence: CAGSLTRVSYDQYF. CDR3 DNA sequence: TGTGCCGGCAGTTTAACACGGGTCTCCTACGATCAGTACTTC.

This clonotype was recorded many times. Sequence at one end of the junction differs from germline and may be a read error. V and J are TRBV4-1 and TRBJ2-1; tentatively, D is TRBD1 (6 bases). Per germline, CDR1 MGHRA and CDR2 YSYEKL. The CDR3 is 18 residues long. CDR3: CANSHPSDRTHSYNEQFF. Here the CDR3 DNA reads TGCGCCAACAGCCACCCTTCCGACAGGACGCACTCCTACAATGAGCAGTTCTTC.

This clonotype is labeled medium-sized. The chain is built from TRBV19 and TRBJ2-2, with TRBD1 identical over 8 bases. The CDR3 runs 14 residues. Germline loops: CDR1 LNHDA, CDR2 SQIVND (reference sequence). V lost 8 bases and J lost 5; bases outside the gene matches: 7. The CDR3 is CASLRGLGTGELFF. The CDR3 bases are TGTGCCAGTCTCAGGGGGCTGGGGACCGGGGAGCTGTTTTTT.

This clonotype was found many times. This chain joins TRBV28 and TRBJ2-5, with TRBD1 identical over 9 bases. Germline loops: CDR1 MDHEN, CDR2 SYDVKM. This CDR3 has 15 residues. V dropped 6 bases and J dropped 4; count of bases not matched to a gene: 9. The CDR3 coding sequence is TGTGCCAGCAGGTCGGGACAGGGAGTACGAGAGACCCAGTACTTC. This codes for CASRSGQGVRETQYF.

This clonotype was detected ten times or more. The gene calls are TRBV18 and TRBJ1-1; D unclear. V lost 1 base and J 1 base, leaving 10 bases between the germline ends. The CDR3 is made up of 15 amino acids. Per the germline V gene, CDR1 is KGHSH and CDR2 is LQKENI. In nucleotides, the CDR3 is TGTGCCAGCTCACCACTCTCCCCGGGGAACACTGAAGCTTTCTTT. Residues: CASSPLSPGNTEAFF. Looking up the rest from reference TRBV18 and TRBJ1-1 gives the full variable domain: NAGVMQNPRHLVRRRGQEARLRCSPMKGHSHVYWYRQLPEEGLKFMVYLQKENIIDESGMPKERFSAEFPKEGPSILRIQQVVRGDSAAYFCASSPLSPGNTEAFFGQGTRLTVV.

In its sample, this clonotype was seen a few times. The V gene is TRBV5-1, the J gene TRBJ2-3; TRBD1 matches at 8 bases. Trimming cost V 0 bases and J 9 bases; bases outside gene matches: 3. Germline V CDR1 and CDR2: SGHRS, YFSETQ. This CDR3 has 13 residues. CDR3 sequence: CASSLDQGATQYF. The CDR3 nucleotides are TGCGCCAGCAGCTTGGACCAGGGGGCGACGCAGTATTTT. The variable domain in full, completed from reference TRBV5-1 and TRBJ2-3, reads KAGVTQTPRYLIKTRGQQVTLSCSPISGHRSVSWYQQTPGQGLQFLFEYFSETQRNKGNFPGRFSGRQFSNSRSEMNVSTLELGDSALYLCASSLDQGATQYFGPGTRLTVL.